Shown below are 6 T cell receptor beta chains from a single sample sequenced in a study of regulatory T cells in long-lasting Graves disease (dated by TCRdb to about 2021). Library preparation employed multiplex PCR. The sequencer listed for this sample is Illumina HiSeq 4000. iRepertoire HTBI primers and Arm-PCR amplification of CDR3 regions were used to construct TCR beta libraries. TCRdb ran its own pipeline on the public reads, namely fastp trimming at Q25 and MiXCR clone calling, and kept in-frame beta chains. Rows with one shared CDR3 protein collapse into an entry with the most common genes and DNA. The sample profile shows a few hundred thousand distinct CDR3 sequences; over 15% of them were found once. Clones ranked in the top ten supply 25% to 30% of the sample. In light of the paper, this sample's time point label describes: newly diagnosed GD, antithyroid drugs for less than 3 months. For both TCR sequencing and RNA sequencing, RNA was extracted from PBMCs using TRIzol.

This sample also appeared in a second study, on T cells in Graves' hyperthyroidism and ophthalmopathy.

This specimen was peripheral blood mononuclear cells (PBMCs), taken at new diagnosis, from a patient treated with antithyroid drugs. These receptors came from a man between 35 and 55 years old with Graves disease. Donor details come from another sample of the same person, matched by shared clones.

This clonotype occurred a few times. As DNA, the CDR3 is TGTGCCAGCAGTTTTTCGGCTGGAAACACCATATATTTT. Protein product: CASSFSAGNTIYF. J is TRBJ1-3 and V is TRBV12-3 or TRBV12-4; D is unclear. The CDR3 has 13 amino acids. V gave up 3 bases and J gave up 2 bases, with 5 bases separating them.

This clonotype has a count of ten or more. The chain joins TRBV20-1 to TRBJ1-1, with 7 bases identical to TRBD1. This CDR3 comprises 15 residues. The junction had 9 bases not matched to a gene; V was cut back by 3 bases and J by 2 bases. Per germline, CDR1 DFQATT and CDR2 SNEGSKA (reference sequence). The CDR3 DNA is TGCAGTGCTAGTGACAGGGATTGGACAAACACTGAAGCTTTCTTT. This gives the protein CSASDRDWTNTEAFF.

CDR3 region: CASSLRTDEKLFF. Written as DNA, the CDR3 is TGCGCCAGCAGCCTGAGGACAGATGAAAAACTGTTTTTT. This sequence joins TRBV4-1 and TRBJ1-4; D may be TRBD1 (6 bases). Deletions cut 4 bases from V and 6 bases from J, with 9 bases between. This CDR3 has 13 residues. Germline values: CDR1 MGHRA, CDR2 YSYEKL.

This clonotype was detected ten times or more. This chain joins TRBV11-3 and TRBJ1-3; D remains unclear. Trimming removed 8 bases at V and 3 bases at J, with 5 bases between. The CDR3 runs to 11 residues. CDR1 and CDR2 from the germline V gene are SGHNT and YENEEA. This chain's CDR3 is CASQRGNTIYF. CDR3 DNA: TGTGCCAGCCAACGTGGAAACACCATATATTTT.

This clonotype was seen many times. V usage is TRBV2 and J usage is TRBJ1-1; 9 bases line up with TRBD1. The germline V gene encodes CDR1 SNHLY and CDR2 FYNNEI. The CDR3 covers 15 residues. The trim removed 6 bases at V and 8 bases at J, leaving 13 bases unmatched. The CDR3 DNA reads TGTGCCAGCAGAGCGAACAGGGACAGGGTAACCGAAGCTTTCTTT. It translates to CASRANRDRVTEAFF.

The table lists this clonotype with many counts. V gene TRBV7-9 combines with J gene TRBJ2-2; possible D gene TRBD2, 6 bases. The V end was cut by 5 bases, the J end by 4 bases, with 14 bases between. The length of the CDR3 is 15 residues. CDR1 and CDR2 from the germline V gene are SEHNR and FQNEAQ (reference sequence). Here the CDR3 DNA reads TGTGCCAGCAGCCTTCGAAGGGGAGGCACCGGGGAGCTGTTTTTT. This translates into CASSLRRGGTGELFF. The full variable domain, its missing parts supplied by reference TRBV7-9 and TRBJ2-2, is DTGVSQNPRHKITKRGQNVTFRCDPISEHNRLYWYRQTLGQGPEFLTYFQNEAQLEKSRLLSDRFSAERPKGSFSTLEIQRTEQGDSAMYLCASSLRRGGTGELFFGEGSRLTVL.